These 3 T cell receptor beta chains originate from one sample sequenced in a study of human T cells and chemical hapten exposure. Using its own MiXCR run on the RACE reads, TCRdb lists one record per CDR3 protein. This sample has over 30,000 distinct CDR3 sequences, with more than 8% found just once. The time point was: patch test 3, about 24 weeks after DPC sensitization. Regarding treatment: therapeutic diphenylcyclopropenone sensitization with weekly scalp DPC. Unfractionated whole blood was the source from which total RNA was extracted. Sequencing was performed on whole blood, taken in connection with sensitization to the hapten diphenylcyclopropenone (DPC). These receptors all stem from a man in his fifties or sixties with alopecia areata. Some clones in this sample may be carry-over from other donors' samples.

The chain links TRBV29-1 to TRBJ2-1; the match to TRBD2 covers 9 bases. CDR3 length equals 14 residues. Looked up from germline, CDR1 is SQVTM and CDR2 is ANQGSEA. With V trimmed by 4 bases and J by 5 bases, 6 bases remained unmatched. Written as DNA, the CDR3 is TGCAGCGTTGCAGGGACTAGCCAAGACAATGAGCAGTTCTTC. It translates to CSVAGTSQDNEQFF.

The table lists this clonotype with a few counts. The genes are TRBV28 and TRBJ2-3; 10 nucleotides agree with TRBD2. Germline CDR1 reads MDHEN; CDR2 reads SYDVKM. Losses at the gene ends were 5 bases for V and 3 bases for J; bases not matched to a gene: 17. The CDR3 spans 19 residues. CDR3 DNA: TGTGCCAGCAGTCCAAACCCTAGCGGGGGACCGGAGAGGACAGATACGCAGTATTTT. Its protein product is CASSPNPSGGPERTDTQYF.

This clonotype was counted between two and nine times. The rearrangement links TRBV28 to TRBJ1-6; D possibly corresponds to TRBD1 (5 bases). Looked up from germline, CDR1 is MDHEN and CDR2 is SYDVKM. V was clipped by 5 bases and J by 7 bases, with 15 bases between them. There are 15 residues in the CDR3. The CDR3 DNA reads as TGTGCCAGCAGTGGACACTCTGCGGGGAATTCACCCCTCCACTTT. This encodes CASSGHSAGNSPLHF.